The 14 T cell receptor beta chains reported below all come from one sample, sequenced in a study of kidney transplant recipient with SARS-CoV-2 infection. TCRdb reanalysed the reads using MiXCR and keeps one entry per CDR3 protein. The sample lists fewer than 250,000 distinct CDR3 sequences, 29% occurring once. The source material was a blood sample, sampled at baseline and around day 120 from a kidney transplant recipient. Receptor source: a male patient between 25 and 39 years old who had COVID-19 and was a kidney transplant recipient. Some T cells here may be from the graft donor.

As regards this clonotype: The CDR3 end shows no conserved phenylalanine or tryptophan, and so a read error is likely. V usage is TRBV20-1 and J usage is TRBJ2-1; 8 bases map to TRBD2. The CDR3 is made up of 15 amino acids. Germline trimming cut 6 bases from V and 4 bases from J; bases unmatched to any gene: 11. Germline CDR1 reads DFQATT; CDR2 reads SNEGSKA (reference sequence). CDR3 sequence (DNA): TGCAGTGCGGGACCTGCGGGGGGACCATACAATGAGCAGTTCTCC. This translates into CSAGPAGGPYNEQFS.

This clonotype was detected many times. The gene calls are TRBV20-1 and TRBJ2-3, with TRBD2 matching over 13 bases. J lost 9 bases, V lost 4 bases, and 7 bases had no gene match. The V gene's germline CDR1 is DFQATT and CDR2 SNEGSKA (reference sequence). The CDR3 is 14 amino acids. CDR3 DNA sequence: TGCAGTGCTACTCCTGGACTAGCGGGAGCGACGCAGTATTTT. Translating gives CSATPGLAGATQYF.

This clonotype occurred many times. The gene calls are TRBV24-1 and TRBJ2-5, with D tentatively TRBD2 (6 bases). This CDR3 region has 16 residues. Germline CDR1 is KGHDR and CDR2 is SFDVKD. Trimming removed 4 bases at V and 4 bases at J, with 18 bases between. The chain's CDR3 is CATSDGGVEPPETQYF. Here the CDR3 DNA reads TGTGCCACCAGTGACGGGGGAGTCGAGCCGCCAGAGACCCAGTACTTC.

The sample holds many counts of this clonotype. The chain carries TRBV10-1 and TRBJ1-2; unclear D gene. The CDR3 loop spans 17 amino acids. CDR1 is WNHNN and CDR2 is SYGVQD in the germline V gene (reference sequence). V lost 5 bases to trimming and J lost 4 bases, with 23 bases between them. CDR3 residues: CASSYTTRSRKTYGYTF. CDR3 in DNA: TGCGCCAGCAGTTATACAACAAGATCGCGAAAGACCTATGGCTACACCTTC.

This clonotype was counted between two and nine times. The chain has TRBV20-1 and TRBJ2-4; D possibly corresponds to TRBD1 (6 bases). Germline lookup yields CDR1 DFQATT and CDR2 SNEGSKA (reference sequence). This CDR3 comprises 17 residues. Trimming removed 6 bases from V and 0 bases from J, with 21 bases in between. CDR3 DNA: TGCAGTGCCGCTCGACAGGCTGATACCAAAGCCAAAAACATTCAGTACTTC. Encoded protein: CSAARQADTKAKNIQYF.

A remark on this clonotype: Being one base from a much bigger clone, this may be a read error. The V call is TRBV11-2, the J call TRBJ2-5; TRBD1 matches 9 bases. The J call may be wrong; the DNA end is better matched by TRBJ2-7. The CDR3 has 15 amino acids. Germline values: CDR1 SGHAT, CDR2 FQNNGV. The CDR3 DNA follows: TGTGCCAGCGGCTACGACAGGGGGATGAATTACGAGCAGTACTTC. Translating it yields CASGYDRGMNYEQYF.

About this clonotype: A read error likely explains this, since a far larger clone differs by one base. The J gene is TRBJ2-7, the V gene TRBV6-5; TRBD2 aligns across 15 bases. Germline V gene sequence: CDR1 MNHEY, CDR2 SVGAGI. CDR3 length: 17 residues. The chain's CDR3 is CASSQRTSGRVFETQHF. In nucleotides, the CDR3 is TGTGCCAGCAGTCAAAGGACTAGCGGGAGGGTTTTCGAGACCCAGCACTTC.

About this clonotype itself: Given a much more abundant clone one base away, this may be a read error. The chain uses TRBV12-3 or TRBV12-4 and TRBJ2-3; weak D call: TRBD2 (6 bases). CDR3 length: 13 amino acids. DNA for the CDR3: TGTGCCAGCAGTTTAGCGGGAGGAGATACGCGGTATTTT. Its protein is CASSLAGGDTRYF.

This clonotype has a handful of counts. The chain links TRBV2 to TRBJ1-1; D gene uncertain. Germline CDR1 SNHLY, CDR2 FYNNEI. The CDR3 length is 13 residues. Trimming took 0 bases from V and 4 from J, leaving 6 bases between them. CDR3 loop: CASSEASATEAFF. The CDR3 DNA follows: TGTGCCAGCAGTGAAGCCTCGGCCACTGAAGCTTTCTTT. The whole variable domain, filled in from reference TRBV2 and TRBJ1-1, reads EPEVTQTPSHQVTQMGQEVILRCVPISNHLYFYWYRQILGQKVEFLVSFYNNEISEKSEIFDDQFSVERPDGSNFTLKIRSTKLEDSAMYFCASSEASATEAFFGQGTRLTVV.

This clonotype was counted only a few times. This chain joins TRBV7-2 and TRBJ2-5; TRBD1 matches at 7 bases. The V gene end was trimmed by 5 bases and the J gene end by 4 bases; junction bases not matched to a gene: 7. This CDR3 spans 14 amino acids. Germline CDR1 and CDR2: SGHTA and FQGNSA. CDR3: CASSPSTGPETQYF. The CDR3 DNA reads TGTGCCAGCAGCCCATCGACAGGGCCAGAGACCCAGTACTTC.

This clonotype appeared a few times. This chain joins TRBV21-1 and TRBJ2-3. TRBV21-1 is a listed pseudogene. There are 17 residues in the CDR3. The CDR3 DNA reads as TGTGCCAGCAGACTGTACATAGCTACAGTCATGCAAGATACGCAGTATTTT. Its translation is CASRLYIATVMQDTQYF.

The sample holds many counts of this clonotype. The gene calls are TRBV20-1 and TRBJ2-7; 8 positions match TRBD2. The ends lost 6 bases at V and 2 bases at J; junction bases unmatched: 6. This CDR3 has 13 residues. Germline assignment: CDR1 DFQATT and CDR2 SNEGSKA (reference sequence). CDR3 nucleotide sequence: TGCAGTGCAACCGGGACTAGAACCTACGAGCAGTACTTC. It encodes CSATGTRTYEQYF.

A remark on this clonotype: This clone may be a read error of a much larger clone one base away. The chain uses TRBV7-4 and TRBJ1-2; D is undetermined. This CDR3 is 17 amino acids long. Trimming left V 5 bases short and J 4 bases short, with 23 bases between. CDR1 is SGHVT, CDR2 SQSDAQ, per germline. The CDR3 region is CASSTETSARKTYGYTF. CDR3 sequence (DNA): TGTGCCAGCAGCACCGAAACTTCAGCTCGAAAGACCTATGGCTACACCTTC.

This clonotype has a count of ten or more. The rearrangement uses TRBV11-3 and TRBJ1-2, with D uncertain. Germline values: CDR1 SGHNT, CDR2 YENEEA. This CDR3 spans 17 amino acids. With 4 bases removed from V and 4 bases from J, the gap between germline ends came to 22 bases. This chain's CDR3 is CASSSRIDLGKTYGYTF. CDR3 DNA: TGTGCCAGCAGCTCGCGTATCGATCTCGGAAAGACCTATGGCTACACCTTC.